This TCR beta chain was sequenced in a study of regulatory T cells in long-lasting Graves disease. Whole-study findings and limits: There was favoring of TRBV28, TRBJ1-2 and TRBJ2-5 in persistent disease.

Arm-PCR of CDR3 regions with iRepertoire HTBI primers generated TCR beta libraries. TCRdb processed the multiplex PCR reads anew with MiXCR; each CDR3 protein has one entry. The sample records 400,000 or so distinct CDR3 sequences, 20% being singletons. This clonotype was recorded only once. Its antigen is unknown. Specified time point: persistent/refractory GD, antithyroid drugs over 5 years with positive TRAb. Following extraction of RNA from PBMCs, that RNA was used to make the TCR library. An endocrinology department located in Xi'an, China, was where the patients came from. The V gene end was trimmed by 2 bases and the J gene end by 9 bases; junction bases not matched to a gene: 7. The CDR3 is 13 residues long. Germline V gene sequence: CDR1 SGHTA, CDR2 FQGNSA.

The clonotype originates from a female donor with Graves disease. The source was peripheral blood mononuclear cells (PBMCs), collected when the disease was refractory, from a patient treated with antithyroid drugs. The rearrangement links TRBV7-2 to TRBJ2-7, with 7 bases lining up with TRBD2. The CDR3 region has the DNA TGTGCCAGCAGCTTACTGGCGGGAGCCTCGCAGTACTTC. Translating gives CASSLLAGASQYF.